These 21 T cell receptor beta chains share one sample of origin, sequenced in a study of cytomegalovirus exposure and HLA in healthy donors. Libraries were prepared by immunoSEQ multiplex PCR; TCRdb keeps only in-frame clonotypes and omits some of them. The sample lists about 58,000 clones, over 85% occurring once. Sequencing was performed on PBMCs. The source is a man younger than 35 in good health and CMV-seronegative.

The chain joins TRBV5-1 to TRBJ2-7; 9 bases agree with TRBD1. With 0 bases clipped from V and 6 bases from J, the junction kept 4 bases outside the gene matches. Germline V CDR1 and CDR2: SGHRS, YFSETQ. The CDR3 length is 14 residues. The CDR3 coding sequence is TGCGCCAGCAGCTTGGCGGACAGGGGTGGCGAGCAGTACTTC. This gives the protein CASSLADRGGEQYF.

The J gene is TRBJ1-2, the V gene TRBV6-6, with 7 bases fitting TRBD1. Germline lookup yields CDR1 MNHNY and CDR2 SVGAGI (reference sequence). This CDR3 spans 14 amino acids. The V gene end was trimmed by 9 bases and the J gene end by 6 bases; junction bases not matched to a gene: 13. The DNA for the CDR3 is TGTGCCAGTTTACCGGGACAGACCAGTGATGGCTACACCTTC. Protein: CASLPGQTSDGYTF.

The rearrangement links TRBV28 to TRBJ1-5; possible D gene TRBD1, 5 bases. The CDR3 runs to 15 residues. Germline CDR1 is MDHEN and CDR2 is SYDVKM. V lost 1 base and J 12 bases, leaving 19 bases between the germline ends. Here the CDR3 DNA reads TGTGCCAGCAGTTTATTCCGGATGGGGGGGTCGAACCAGCATTTT. Protein: CASSLFRMGGSNQHF.

The chain is built from TRBV6-1 and TRBJ2-7; TRBD2 agrees at 9 bases. There are 15 residues in the CDR3. V dropped 5 bases and J dropped 3; count of bases not matched to a gene: 8. Germline assignment: CDR1 MNHNS and CDR2 SASEGT. Here the CDR3 DNA reads TGTGCCAGCAGTCTAGCGGGAAAAGGGTTCTACGAGCAGTACTTC. Translated, it gives CASSLAGKGFYEQYF.

This clone was observed a single time. The J gene is TRBJ2-1, the V gene TRBV5-6; possible D gene TRBD2, 5 bases. Germline lookup yields CDR1 SGHDT and CDR2 YYEEEE. The CDR3 runs to 16 residues. Trimming removed 1 base at V and 7 bases at J, with 18 bases between. The CDR3 DNA reads as TGTGCCAGCAGCTTGCAAGCAACTTATCGGAGGAATGAGCAGTTCTTC. Translating it yields CASSLQATYRRNEQFF.

The count of this clone is one. This chain links TRBV4-1 with TRBJ1-1, with TRBD1 as a possible D gene (6 bases). The germline V gene has CDR1 MGHRA and CDR2 YSYEKL. Trimming pared 2 bases from V and 4 bases from J, leaving 11 bases between. This CDR3 spans 14 amino acids. CDR3 residues: CASSQIIRGTEAFF. In DNA, the CDR3 is TGCGCCAGCAGCCAAATTATCAGGGGCACTGAAGCTTTCTTT.

The chain has TRBV18 and TRBJ1-1; 9 bases agree with TRBD1. Germline V lookup: CDR1 KGHSH, CDR2 LQKENI. The junction had 4 bases not matched to a gene; V was cut back by 6 bases and J by 2 bases. The CDR3 spans 14 residues. CDR3 protein: CASSRTGENTEAFF. The DNA for the CDR3 is TGTGCCAGCTCCCGGACAGGGGAAAACACTGAAGCTTTCTTT.

This clone was detected only once. V usage is TRBV12-5 and J usage is TRBJ2-2, with 8 positions matching TRBD2. V dropped 0 bases and J dropped 6; count of bases not matched to a gene: 6. CDR3 length: 16 amino acids. From germline, CDR1 is LGHNT and CDR2 FRNRAP. The CDR3 DNA is TGTGCTAGTGGTTTGGTGAGCGGGAGTTTTGCCGGGGAGCTGTTTTTT. It is translated as CASGLVSGSFAGELFF.

The CDR3 DNA reads TGCGCCAGCAGCTTGGGACAGCCGAACACCGGGGAGCTGTTTTTT. It yields the protein CASSLGQPNTGELFF. The chain combines TRBV5-1 with TRBJ2-2, with a possible D match to TRBD1 (5 bases). V was pared by 0 bases and J by 0 bases, with 6 bases between. Germline loops: CDR1 SGHRS, CDR2 YFSETQ. This CDR3 is built from 15 residues.

The chain joins TRBV7-8 to TRBJ2-6; D ambiguous. From germline, CDR1 is SGHVS and CDR2 FQNEAQ. V lost 1 base and J 0 bases, leaving 13 bases between the germline ends. This CDR3 contains 18 residues. For the CDR3, the DNA is TGTGCCAGCAGCTTAGGGGCAGCCCTCCTCTCTGGGGCCAACGTCCTGACTTTC. It translates to CASSLGAALLSGANVLTF.

The J gene is TRBJ2-7, the V gene TRBV7-2; TRBD2 agrees at 13 bases. V was pared by 4 bases and J by 5 bases, with 5 bases of the junction left unmatched. Germline loops: CDR1 SGHTA, CDR2 FQGNSA. The CDR3 has 15 residues. The CDR3 region has the DNA TGTGCCAGCAGCTCTCGACTAGCGGGAGGCAACGAGCAGTACTTC. Translation: CASSSRLAGGNEQYF.

This chain uses TRBV5-1 with TRBJ2-3; 9 bases line up with TRBD2. Germline trimming cut 0 bases from V and 4 bases from J; bases unmatched to any gene: 9. The CDR3 is 17 amino acids. The germline V gene has CDR1 SGHRS and CDR2 YFSETQ. The CDR3 here is CASSLAGVLAGPDTQYF. The CDR3 DNA sequence: TGCGCCAGCAGCTTGGCCGGAGTACTAGCGGGCCCAGATACGCAGTATTTT. The full variable domain, its missing parts supplied by reference TRBV5-1 and TRBJ2-3, is KAGVTQTPRYLIKTRGQQVTLSCSPISGHRSVSWYQQTPGQGLQFLFEYFSETQRNKGNFPGRFSGRQFSNSRSEMNVSTLELGDSALYLCASSLAGVLAGPDTQYFGPGTRLTVL.

This chain connects TRBV2 to TRBJ2-7, with TRBD1 matching over 11 bases. Germline trimming cut 5 bases from V and 4 bases from J; bases unmatched to any gene: 7. The CDR3 covers 15 residues. Germline CDR1 is SNHLY and CDR2 is FYNNEI. CDR3 sequence (DNA): TGTGCCAGCAGTACCGGGACAGGGGGATCGTACGAGCAGTACTTC. This sequence encodes CASSTGTGGSYEQYF.

V is TRBV4-2 and J is TRBJ2-5; 8 nucleotides align to TRBD1. CDR1 LGHNA and CDR2 YNFKEQ come from the germline V gene. The CDR3 is 13 residues long. The junction had 3 bases not matched to a gene; V was cut back by 4 bases and J by 5 bases. CDR3 DNA sequence: TGTGCCAGCAGCCGCAGACAGGGGGAGACCCAGTACTTC. Translation gives CASSRRQGETQYF.

In this sample, this clone turned up once. The rearrangement uses TRBV5-1 and TRBJ2-7; 8 bases line up with TRBD2. The V and J ends lost 4 bases and 3 bases, in that order; junction bases with no gene match: 9. CDR1 SGHRS and CDR2 YFSETQ come from the germline V gene. The CDR3 has 15 residues. This CDR3 reads CASSPAGTSSYEQYF. The DNA for the CDR3 is TGCGCCAGCAGCCCCGCCGGGACTAGTAGCTACGAGCAGTACTTC.

This chain uses TRBV19 with TRBJ1-2; D is undetermined. Trimming took off 3 bases at V and 9 bases at J, with 14 bases between the two ends. Per germline, CDR1 LNHDA and CDR2 SQIVND (reference sequence). This CDR3 spans 13 amino acids. This CDR3 reads CASSIRPGVSYTF. In DNA form, the CDR3 reads TGTGCCAGTAGTATTCGGCCGGGAGTCAGCTACACCTTC.

The chain recombines TRBV4-2 with TRBJ2-5; 10 bases agree with TRBD2. CDR3 size: 19 residues. The trim removed 4 bases at V and 3 bases at J, leaving 17 bases unmatched. Germline CDR1 and CDR2: LGHNA and YNFKEQ. DNA of the CDR3: TGTGCCAGCAGCCCCGATTGGGGGACTAGCGCGAGGGGGAAAGAGACCCAGTACTTC. It codes for CASSPDWGTSARGKETQYF.

The chain carries TRBV5-1 and TRBJ2-3; 9 bases map to TRBD2. Unmatched junction bases numbered 5, after V lost 0 bases and J lost 3 bases. CDR1 and CDR2 from the germline V gene are SGHRS and YFSETQ. The CDR3 is 16 amino acids. CDR3 protein: CASSLVASGVTDTQYF. CDR3 DNA sequence: TGCGCCAGCAGCTTGGTTGCTAGCGGGGTGACAGATACGCAGTATTTT.

The chain uses TRBV10-3 and TRBJ1-3, with 8 bases aligning to TRBD1. Germline lookup yields CDR1 ENHRY and CDR2 SYGVKD. This CDR3 region has 16 residues. With 4 bases clipped from V and 4 bases from J, the junction kept 9 bases outside the gene matches. DNA of the CDR3: TGTGCCATCAGTGGCCCGCGACAGGGGACCGGAAACACCATATATTTT. It encodes CAISGPRQGTGNTIYF.

This chain joins TRBV5-1 and TRBJ1-2; 7 bases align to TRBD1. Trimming removed 1 base from V and 13 bases from J; junction bases left unmatched: 10. The CDR3 is 13 amino acids. CDR1 is SGHRS, CDR2 YFSETQ, per germline. In nucleotides, the CDR3 is TGCGCCAGCAGCTTGACGATACAGGGGCCATCCACCTTC. Protein sequence: CASSLTIQGPSTF.

The rearrangement joins TRBV2 to TRBJ1-1; D is perhaps TRBD1 (6 bases). The CDR3 sequence is 13 residues long. Germline V lookup: CDR1 SNHLY, CDR2 FYNNEI. V lost 6 bases, J lost 1 base, and 9 bases lay in between. CDR3 sequence: CASSADRNTEAFF. The CDR3 nucleotides are TGTGCCAGCAGCGCGGACAGGAACACTGAAGCTTTCTTT.